The rows below give T cell receptor beta chains drawn from one sample of a study of blood T cell repertoires in COVID-19. Using immunoSEQ multiplex PCR, the repertoire was profiled, and TCRdb retains in-frame clones only, with some absent. Among about 160,000 clones listed, approximately 86% were seen once. Sequenced: peripheral blood. The receptors here all came from a man aged 70 or older with acute or convalescent COVID-19. Both conserved end residues are trimmed from each CDR3.

J	V	CDR3
TRBJ2-7	TRBV4-2	ASSEGTGDGNEQY
TRBJ2-7	TRBV24-1	ATSVWGESARGPSYEQY
TRBJ2-1	TRBV24-1	ATSGTGTSGFNEQF
TRBJ1-4	TRBV19	ASSITGEGSEKLF
TRBJ2-2	TRBV5-1	ASSLSAGSNTGELF
TRBJ1-3	TRBV9	ASSARTGGNTIY
TRBJ1-3	TRBV7-9	ASSPGQSSGNTIY
TRBJ2-5	TRBV9	ASSVAAGGRAIGEQETQY
TRBJ2-2	TRBV6-5	ASSYSSGKNTGELF
TRBJ1-5	TRBV11-2	ASSWDRGQPQH